This T cell receptor (beta chain) was found in a study of cytomegalovirus exposure and HLA in healthy donors. Study at large: Unique TCR beta sequences numbering some 120 million came from about 180 million T cells in an earlier analysis. Study observations and caveats: As a later analysis showed, a missense DCLRE1C variant was linked to trimming of TCR beta V- and J-genes.

The PCR contained 60 Vbeta and 13 Jbeta primers. Clones were read by immunoSEQ multiplex PCR, and TCRdb kept only the in-frame ones, dropping some. Found here are 150,000 or so clones, about three quarters of them singletons; the top ten hold about 0.91%. The CDR3 is 15 amino acids. V dropped 6 bases and J dropped 0 bases, with 12 bases sitting between them. Germline CDR1 and CDR2: SNHLY and FYNNEI. This clone has only one observation. The antigen remains undetermined. The rearrangement links TRBV2 to TRBJ2-1; D is possibly TRBD1 (5 bases). Material: PBMCs. The source is a woman aged 50 to 65 in good health and CMV-seropositive. The CDR3 nucleotides are TGTGCCAGCAGGGAATCGCAGGGCTCCTACAATGAGCAGTTCTTC. Protein: CASRESQGSYNEQFF.